This T cell receptor beta chain comes out of a study of OX40 agonist ivuxolimab in advanced cancers. Study-wide context: Ivuxolimab, an agonist antibody against OX40 (CD134), was given to patients.

Sequencing was performed with immunoSEQ multiplex PCR; in TCRdb, only in-frame clones are kept and a portion is missing. Of about 59,000 clones in the sample, about 89% were seen once. The CDR3 length is 14 residues. Trimming cost V 4 bases and J 2 bases, with 9 bases left between them. From germline, CDR1 is KGHSH and CDR2 LQKENI. This material consisted of CD4+ or CD8+ T cells sorted from blood, taken in a trial of the OX40 agonist ivuxolimab. This clonotype was sampled from an adult with an advanced solid tumor such as melanoma, head and neck, liver or kidney cancer. The chain combines TRBV18 with TRBJ1-5, with TRBD1 as a possible D gene (5 bases). CDR3 region: CASSQGVGNQPQHF. CDR3 nucleotide sequence: TGTGCCAGCTCACAAGGGGTAGGCAATCAGCCCCAGCATTTT.